This T cell receptor (beta chain) was documented in a study of liver allograft versus peripheral blood T cells. Overall study: Comparative analysis was performed on T cell receptor repertoires from transplanted livers and from recipients' peripheral blood. Study-wide points: Liver allograft T cell receptor repertoires were reported to differ from peripheral blood repertoires.

TCRdb reprocessed the reads with MiXCR, giving one entry per CDR3 protein. This sample yields about 12,000 distinct CDR3 sequences, of which 25% to 35% are seen a single time; around 2.3% belongs to the top ten. In regard to this clonotype: Its antigen is as yet unknown.

Germline V CDR1 and CDR2: SGHDT, YYEEEE. Trimming pared 5 bases from V and 0 bases from J, leaving 14 bases between. The CDR3 loop spans 16 amino acids. The chain employs TRBV5-6 and TRBJ2-2, with a tentative D call TRBD2 (5 bases). The receptor was isolated from a human patient who had a liver transplant. Part of the T cells may come from the graft donor. The CDR3 spells CASRGPRGPNTGELFF. The CDR3 region has the DNA TGTGCCAGCAGGGGTCCCCGGGGTCCGAACACCGGGGAGCTGTTTTTT.